One sample yielded the 8 T cell receptor beta chains listed below, sequenced in a study of T-cell reconstitution after alpha-beta-depleted transplantation in children. Unique molecular identifiers were used in preparing the TCRbeta library. TCRdb analysed the PCR reads with MiXCR anew, one entry per CDR3 protein. The sample carries approximately 350,000 distinct CDR3 sequences, under 13% recorded once. The sequences come from PBMCs from the stem cell graft donor, collected from the stem cell graft. The receptors stem from a human donor who donated a stem cell graft to a child with acute lymphoblastic leukemia.

This clonotype has more than one count but fewer than ten. V usage is TRBV7-2 and J usage is TRBJ1-1; 9 nucleotides line up with TRBD1. Germline-derived CDR1 and CDR2 are SGHTA and FQGNSA. Unmatched junction bases numbered 6, after V lost 10 bases and J lost 3 bases. The CDR3 runs 13 residues. In DNA, the CDR3 is TGTGCCACGGGGGGACAGGGCGACACTGAAGCTTTCTTT. It encodes CATGGQGDTEAFF.

The chain has TRBV12-3 or TRBV12-4 and TRBJ1-3, with D perhaps matching TRBD1 (6 bases). The CDR3 has 18 residues. Trimming took off 7 bases at V and 2 bases at J, with 24 bases between the two ends. CDR3: CASNDLRPGGHPGNTIYF. CDR3 nucleotides: TGTGCCAGCAACGATCTTCGCCCCGGGGGGCACCCTGGAAACACCATATATTTT.

The chain recombines TRBV3-1 with TRBJ2-2; the D is unclear. This CDR3 has 15 amino acids. Trimming stripped 4 bases from V and 2 bases from J, with 11 bases between. Germline V lookup: CDR1 LGHDT, CDR2 YNNKEL (reference sequence). The CDR3 coding sequence is TGTGCCAGCAGCCCCCAGACTCGAAACACCGGGGAGCTGTTTTTT. This translates into CASSPQTRNTGELFF.

The chain uses TRBV4-3 and TRBJ2-1; the D call may be TRBD1 or TRBD2 (5 bases each). This CDR3 has 16 residues. Looked up from germline, CDR1 is LGHNA and CDR2 is YSLEER. The V and J ends lost 0 bases and 4 bases respectively, with 13 bases between them. The CDR3 bases are TGCGCCAGCAGCCAAGATCAAATCGGGGCGTACAATGAGCAGTTCTTC. Residues: CASSQDQIGAYNEQFF.

Only a few counts were recorded for this clonotype. This sequence joins TRBV10-3 and TRBJ1-2; 12 bases match TRBD1. Germline V gene sequence: CDR1 ENHRY, CDR2 SYGVKD. The CDR3 has 14 residues. Germline trimming cut 6 bases from V and 8 bases from J; bases unmatched to any gene: 7. The CDR3 nucleotides read TGTGCCATCAGGCCGGGACAGGGGGCCGGCGGCTACACCTTC. Translation gives CAIRPGQGAGGYTF.

This clonotype was seen a handful of times. This chain connects TRBV28 to TRBJ2-7; TRBD1 or TRBD2 may be the D gene (5 bases each). CDR1 is MDHEN and CDR2 is SYDVKM in the germline V gene. This CDR3 comprises 13 residues. V was clipped by 4 bases and J by 3 bases, with 10 bases between them. The CDR3 DNA is TGTGCCAGCAGTTCCCGGGACCTCTACGAGCAGTACTTC. Its translation is CASSSRDLYEQYF.

Comments on this clonotype: The conserved closing phenylalanine or tryptophan is absent in this CDR3, likely reflecting a read error. The rearrangement joins TRBV5-1 to TRBJ2-3; TRBD1 aligns across 7 bases. This CDR3 contains 14 residues. Germline V gives CDR1 SGHRS, CDR2 YFSETQ. V was clipped by 5 bases and J by 4 bases; unmatched bases: 7. The CDR3 region is CASSPGQSPDTQYL. Written as DNA, the CDR3 is TGCGCCAGCAGTCCGGGACAGAGCCCAGATACGCAGTATCTT.

This clonotype has a handful of counts. The chain carries TRBV9 and TRBJ2-4, with D perhaps given as TRBD1 or TRBD2 (5 bases each). The ends were cut back, 4 bases at V and 7 bases at J, with 18 bases in the middle. Germline CDR1 SGDLS, CDR2 YYNGEE. The CDR3 runs 15 residues. Written as DNA, the CDR3 is TGTGCCAGCAGCCCCCCTCCGGGGCGAGGGAACATTCAGTACTTC. Translated, it gives CASSPPPGRGNIQYF.